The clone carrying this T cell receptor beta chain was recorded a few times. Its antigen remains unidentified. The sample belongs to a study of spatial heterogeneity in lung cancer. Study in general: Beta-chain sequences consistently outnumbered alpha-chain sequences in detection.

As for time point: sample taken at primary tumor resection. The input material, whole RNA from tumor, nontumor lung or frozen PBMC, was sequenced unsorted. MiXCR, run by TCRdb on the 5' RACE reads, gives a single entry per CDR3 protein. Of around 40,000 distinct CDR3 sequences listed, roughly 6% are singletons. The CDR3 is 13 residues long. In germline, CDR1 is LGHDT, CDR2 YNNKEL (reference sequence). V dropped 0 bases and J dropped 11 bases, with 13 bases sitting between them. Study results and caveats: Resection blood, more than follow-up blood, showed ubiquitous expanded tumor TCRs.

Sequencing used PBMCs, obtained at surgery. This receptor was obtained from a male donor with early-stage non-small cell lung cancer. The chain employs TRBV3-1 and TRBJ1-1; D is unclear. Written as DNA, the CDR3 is TGTGCCAGCAGCCAAGAGTGGCCGGGTTCGGCTTTCTTT. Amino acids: CASSQEWPGSAFF.